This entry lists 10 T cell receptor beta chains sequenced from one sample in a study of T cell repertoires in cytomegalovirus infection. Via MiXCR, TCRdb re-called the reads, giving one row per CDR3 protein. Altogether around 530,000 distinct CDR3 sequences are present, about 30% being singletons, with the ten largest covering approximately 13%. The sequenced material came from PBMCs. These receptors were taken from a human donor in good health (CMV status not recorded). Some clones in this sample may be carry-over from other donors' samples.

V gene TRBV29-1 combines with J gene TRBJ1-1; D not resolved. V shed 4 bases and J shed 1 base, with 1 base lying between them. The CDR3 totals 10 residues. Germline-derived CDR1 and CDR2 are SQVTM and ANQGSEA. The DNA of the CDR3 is TGCAGCGTTGGGAACACTGAAGCTTTCTTT. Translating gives CSVGNTEAFF.

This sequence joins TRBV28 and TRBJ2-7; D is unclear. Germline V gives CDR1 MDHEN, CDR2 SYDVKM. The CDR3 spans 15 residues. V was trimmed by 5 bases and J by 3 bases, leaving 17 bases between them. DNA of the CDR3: TGTGCCAGCAGTAATGAGCCAGGCAGAAGCTACGAGCAGTACTTC. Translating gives CASSNEPGRSYEQYF.

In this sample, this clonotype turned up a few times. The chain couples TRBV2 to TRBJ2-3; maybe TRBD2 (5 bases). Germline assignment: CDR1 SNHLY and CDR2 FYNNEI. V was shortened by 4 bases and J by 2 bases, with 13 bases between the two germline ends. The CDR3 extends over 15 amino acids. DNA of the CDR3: TGTGCCAGCAGTGCCGGGGTTGGTACCACAGATACGCAGTATTTT. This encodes CASSAGVGTTDTQYF.

CDR3 DNA sequence: TGTGCCAGCAGCTTAGAAGGGGGCAAAGATACGCAGTATTTT. Protein product: CASSLEGGKDTQYF. The rearrangement joins TRBV13 to TRBJ2-3, with 7 bases lining up with TRBD1. This CDR3 is 14 amino acids long. V lost 1 base to trimming and J lost 5 bases; unmatched junction nucleotides: 3. Per the germline V gene, CDR1 is PRHDT and CDR2 is FYEKMQ (reference sequence).

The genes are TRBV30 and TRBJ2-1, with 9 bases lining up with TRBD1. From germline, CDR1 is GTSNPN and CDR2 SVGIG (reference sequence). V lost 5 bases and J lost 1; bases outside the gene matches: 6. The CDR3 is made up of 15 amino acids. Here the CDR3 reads CAWAPGQGSYNEQFF. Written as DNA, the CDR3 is TGTGCCTGGGCCCCCGGACAGGGGTCCTACAATGAGCAGTTCTTC.

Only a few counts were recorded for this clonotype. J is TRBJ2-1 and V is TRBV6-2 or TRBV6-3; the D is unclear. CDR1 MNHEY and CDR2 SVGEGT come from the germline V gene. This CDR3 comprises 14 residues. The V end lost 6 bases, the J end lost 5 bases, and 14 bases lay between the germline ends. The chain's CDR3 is CASSPRSLDNEQFF. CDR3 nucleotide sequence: TGTGCCAGCAGCCCCCGGAGTCTAGACAATGAGCAGTTCTTC.

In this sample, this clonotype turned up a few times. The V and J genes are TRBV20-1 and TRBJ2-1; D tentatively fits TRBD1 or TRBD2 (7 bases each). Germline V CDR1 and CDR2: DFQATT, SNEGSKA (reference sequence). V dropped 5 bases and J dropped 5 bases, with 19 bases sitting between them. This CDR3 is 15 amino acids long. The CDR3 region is CSASTGASGNNEQFF. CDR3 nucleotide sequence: TGCAGTGCTTCTACAGGGGCTAGCGGAAACAATGAGCAGTTCTTC.

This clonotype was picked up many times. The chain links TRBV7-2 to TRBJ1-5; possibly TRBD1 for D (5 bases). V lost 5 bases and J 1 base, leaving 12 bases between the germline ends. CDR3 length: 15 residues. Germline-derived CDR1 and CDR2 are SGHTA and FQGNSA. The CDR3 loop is CASSPGTGSNQPQHF. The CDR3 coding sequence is TGTGCCAGCAGCCCCGGGACGGGAAGCAATCAGCCCCAGCATTTT.

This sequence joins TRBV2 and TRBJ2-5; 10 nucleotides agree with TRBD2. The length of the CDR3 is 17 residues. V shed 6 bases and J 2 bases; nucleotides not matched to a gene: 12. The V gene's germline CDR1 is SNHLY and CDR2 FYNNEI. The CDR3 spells CASSMSLAGILQETQYF. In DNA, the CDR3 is TGTGCCAGCAGCATGTCACTAGCGGGAATCCTTCAAGAGACCCAGTACTTC.

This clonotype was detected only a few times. The chain's CDR3 is CASSQDAYSSGANVLTF. The CDR3 nucleotides read TGTGCCAGCAGCCAAGATGCATACAGCTCTGGGGCCAACGTCCTGACTTTC. The chain combines TRBV4-2 with TRBJ2-6; D remains ambiguous. From germline, CDR1 is LGHNA and CDR2 YNFKEQ. The CDR3 runs to 17 residues. Trimming left V 0 bases short and J 0 bases short, with 9 bases between.